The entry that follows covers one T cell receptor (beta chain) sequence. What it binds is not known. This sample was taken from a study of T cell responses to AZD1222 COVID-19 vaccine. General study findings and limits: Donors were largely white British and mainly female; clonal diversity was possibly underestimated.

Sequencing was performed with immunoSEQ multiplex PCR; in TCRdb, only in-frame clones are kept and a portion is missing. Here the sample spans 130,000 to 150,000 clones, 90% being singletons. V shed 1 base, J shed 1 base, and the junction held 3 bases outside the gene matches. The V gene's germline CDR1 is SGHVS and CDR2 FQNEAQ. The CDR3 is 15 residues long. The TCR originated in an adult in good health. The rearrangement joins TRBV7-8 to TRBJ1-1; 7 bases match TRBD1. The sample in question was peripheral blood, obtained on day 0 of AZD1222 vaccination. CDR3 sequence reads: CASSLDRGGNTEAFF. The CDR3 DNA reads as TGTGCCAGCAGCTTAGACAGGGGAGGGAACACTGAAGCTTTCTTT.